These 30 T cell receptor beta chains share one sample of origin, sequenced in a study of shared clonotypes between healthy human individuals. Produced via immunoSEQ multiplex PCR; TCRdb's table is partial and in-frame only. There are millions of clones in the sample; around 95% occur only once, and approximately 0.13% lies in the top ten. Source material: naive CD4+ T cells sorted from blood. Subset meaning: CD45RA+ positively selected. The receptors shown here come from a man in his late teens or twenties in good health.

The CDR3 sequence is CASSPQSQSLAGYTF. The CDR3 DNA sequence: TGTGCCAGCAGCCCCCAGTCACAGAGCTTGGCAGGCTACACCTTC. The chain is built from TRBV5-6 and TRBJ1-2; D gene ambiguous. CDR1 and CDR2 (germline): SGHDT, YYEEEE. V lost 4 bases and J 8 bases, leaving 21 bases between the germline ends. The CDR3 length is 15 residues.

The table lists this clone with many counts. This chain joins TRBV5-1 and TRBJ1-1, with 10 bases aligning to TRBD1. Unmatched junction bases numbered 3, after V lost 1 base and J lost 9 bases. CDR3 size: 13 residues. CDR1 SGHRS and CDR2 YFSETQ come from the germline V gene. The CDR3 loop reads CASSLRTGGQAFF. The DNA of the CDR3 is TGCGCCAGCAGCTTGAGGACAGGGGGTCAAGCTTTCTTT. The whole variable domain, filled in from reference TRBV5-1 and TRBJ1-1, reads KAGVTQTPRYLIKTRGQQVTLSCSPISGHRSVSWYQQTPGQGLQFLFEYFSETQRNKGNFPGRFSGRQFSNSRSEMNVSTLELGDSALYLCASSLRTGGQAFFGQGTRLTVV.

With regard to this clone: A much larger clone is a single base away; this may be a read error. The sample holds other DNA sequences that translate to the same CDR3. The chain uses TRBV30 and TRBJ1-1, with D unclear. V lost 0 bases and J 0 bases, leaving 2 bases between the germline ends. CDR1 and CDR2 (germline): GTSNPN, SVGIG (reference sequence). The length of the CDR3 is 12 residues. The CDR3 is CAWSVVNTEAFF. In nucleotides, the CDR3 is TGTGCCTGGAGTGTAGTGAACACTGAAGCTTTCTTT. The full variable domain, rest sourced from reference TRBV30 and TRBJ1-1, is SQTIHQWPATLVQPVGSPLSLECTVEGTSNPNLYWYRQAAGRGLQLLFYSVGIGQISSEVPQNLSASRPQDRQFILSSKKLLLSDSGFYLCAWSVVNTEAFFGQGTRLTVV.

The chain is built from TRBV5-1 and TRBJ2-3, with D unclear. CDR3 length: 14 amino acids. Trimming took 1 base from V and 2 from J, leaving 8 bases between them. Per germline, CDR1 SGHRS and CDR2 YFSETQ. In DNA, the CDR3 is TGCGCCAGCAGCTTGATGTCTTTCACAGATACGCAGTATTTT. Protein sequence: CASSLMSFTDTQYF. Together with reference TRBV5-1 and TRBJ2-3, the CDR3 gives the full variable domain: KAGVTQTPRYLIKTRGQQVTLSCSPISGHRSVSWYQQTPGQGLQFLFEYFSETQRNKGNFPGRFSGRQFSNSRSEMNVSTLELGDSALYLCASSLMSFTDTQYFGPGTRLTVL.

The genes are TRBV4-3 and TRBJ1-2; D is possibly TRBD1 (6 bases). Per germline, CDR1 LGHNA and CDR2 YSLEER. This CDR3 spans 15 amino acids. Trimming cost V 1 base and J 7 bases, with 16 bases left between them. CDR3 sequence: CASSQAAALGGGYTF. For the CDR3, the DNA is TGCGCCAGCAGCCAAGCGGCGGCCCTAGGGGGTGGCTACACCTTC.

The chain links TRBV28 to TRBJ1-1; D is uncertain. CDR1 and CDR2 from the germline V gene are MDHEN and SYDVKM. V was trimmed by 1 base and J by 6 bases, leaving 6 bases between them. The length of the CDR3 is 12 residues. The CDR3 DNA is TGTGCCAGCAGTTTATCGGCTGCTGAAGCTTTCTTT. Its protein product is CASSLSAAEAFF.

The chain uses TRBV2 and TRBJ2-3; tentatively, D is TRBD1 or TRBD2 (6 bases each). The CDR3 runs to 14 residues. Germline V gene sequence: CDR1 SNHLY, CDR2 FYNNEI. Trimming took off 7 bases at V and 6 bases at J, with 17 bases between the two ends. The CDR3 sequence is CASIWGAGADTQYF. The CDR3 DNA is TGTGCCAGCATTTGGGGGGCCGGCGCGGATACGCAGTATTTT.

The chain links TRBV7-9 to TRBJ2-7, with D maybe TRBD1 (5 bases). Germline-derived CDR1 and CDR2 are SEHNR and FQNEAQ (reference sequence). The CDR3 is 14 amino acids. Between the trimmed V and J ends, which lost 5 bases and 2 bases, there was a span of 13 bases. Here the CDR3 DNA reads TGTGCCAGCAGCCCTAAGACAGTTACCTACGAGCAGTACTTC. Translating it yields CASSPKTVTYEQYF.

The V gene is TRBV6-1, the J gene TRBJ2-3; weak D call: TRBD1 (6 bases). CDR3 length equals 11 residues. Trimming pared 6 bases from V and 12 bases from J, leaving 13 bases between. Germline assignment: CDR1 MNHNS and CDR2 SASEGT. The chain's CDR3 is CASRSQGIQYF. The CDR3 region has the DNA TGTGCCAGCAGATCCCAGGGGATTCAGTATTTT.

The chain links TRBV6-1 to TRBJ2-5, with D unclear. V shed 5 bases and J shed 4 bases, with 14 bases lying between them. The germline V gene encodes CDR1 MNHNS and CDR2 SASEGT. This CDR3 spans 14 amino acids. CDR3: CASSPLVKGETQYF. The CDR3 DNA reads TGTGCCAGCAGTCCCCTGGTCAAAGGAGAGACCCAGTACTTC.

This chain connects TRBV10-2 to TRBJ1-6; 9 nucleotides line up with TRBD1. Trimming cost V 6 bases and J 8 bases; bases outside gene matches: 8. This CDR3 is built from 15 residues. Germline CDR1 reads WSHSY; CDR2 reads SAAADI. The CDR3 loop reads CASSSTDRGYSPLHF. In DNA form, the CDR3 reads TGCGCCAGCAGCTCCACGGACAGGGGATATTCACCCCTCCACTTT.

The rearrangement uses TRBV4-1 and TRBJ2-2; TRBD1 aligns across 9 bases. Germline CDR1 and CDR2: MGHRA and YSYEKL. This CDR3 spans 15 amino acids. J gave up 7 bases and V 1 base, and 4 bases lay outside the gene matches. The CDR3 sequence is CASSQAGQGIGELFF. CDR3 nucleotide sequence: TGCGCCAGCAGCCAAGCGGGACAGGGAATCGGGGAGCTGTTTTTT.

The V gene is TRBV18, the J gene TRBJ2-3; D is ambiguous. The CDR3 length is 15 residues. V was shortened by 1 base and J by 0 bases, with 8 bases between the two germline ends. The V gene's germline CDR1 is KGHSH and CDR2 LQKENI. CDR3 sequence (DNA): TGTGCCAGCTCACCACAGGTTTCTAGCACAGATACGCAGTATTTT. Amino acid sequence: CASSPQVSSTDTQYF.

Comments on this clone: The same CDR3 can be traced to other DNA sequences in this sample. The rearrangement joins TRBV7-9 to TRBJ2-1; the D is unclear. The CDR3 has 14 amino acids. Trimming removed 2 bases at V and 1 base at J, with 6 bases between. Germline CDR1 SEHNR, CDR2 FQNEAQ (reference sequence). CDR3 coding DNA: TGTGCCAGCAGCTTATCTATTTCCTACAATGAGCAGTTCTTC. Translation: CASSLSISYNEQFF.

J is TRBJ2-7 and V is TRBV7-2; unclear D gene. Germline CDR1 is SGHTA and CDR2 is FQGNSA. V lost 2 bases, J lost 6 bases, and 14 bases lay in between. The CDR3 spans 14 residues. CDR3 DNA sequence: TGTGCCAGCAGCTTAATTGCGGTGAGTGCCGAGCAGTACTTC. Protein sequence: CASSLIAVSAEQYF.

Comments on this clone: The sample carries other DNA sequences with the same CDR3. This rearrangement joins TRBV28 to TRBJ2-7; 9 nucleotides match TRBD1. CDR3 size: 14 residues. The trim removed 6 bases at V and 0 bases at J, leaving 3 bases unmatched. Germline CDR1 reads MDHEN; CDR2 reads SYDVKM. In nucleotides, the CDR3 is TGTGCCAGCAGGGGACAGGGACTCTCCTACGAGCAGTACTTC. The encoded protein is CASRGQGLSYEQYF. The full variable domain, its missing parts supplied by reference TRBV28 and TRBJ2-7, is DVKVTQSSRYLVKRTGEKVFLECVQDMDHENMFWYRQDPGLGLRLIYFSYDVKMKEKGDIPEGYSVSREKKERFSLILESASTNQTSMYLCASRGQGLSYEQYFGPGTRLTVT.

The chain joins TRBV5-1 to TRBJ2-7; 9 nucleotides match TRBD1. The CDR3 loop spans 15 amino acids. In germline, CDR1 is SGHRS, CDR2 YFSETQ. Unmatched junction bases numbered 8, after V lost 4 bases and J lost 3 bases. The CDR3 reads CASSGPGTGRYEQYF. The CDR3 region has the DNA TGCGCCAGCAGCGGGCCCGGGACAGGGCGCTACGAGCAGTACTTC. Using reference TRBV5-1 and TRBJ2-7 for the parts outside the CDR3, the full variable domain is KAGVTQTPRYLIKTRGQQVTLSCSPISGHRSVSWYQQTPGQGLQFLFEYFSETQRNKGNFPGRFSGRQFSNSRSEMNVSTLELGDSALYLCASSGPGTGRYEQYFGPGTRLTVT.

This clone was counted once. This sequence joins TRBV11-1 and TRBJ2-1, with 9 positions matching TRBD2. The germline gives CDR1 SGHAT, CDR2 FQDESV (reference sequence). V lost 5 bases and J lost 2; bases outside the gene matches: 10. The CDR3 covers 17 residues. CDR3 region: CASSPRRERGAYNEQFF. CDR3 nucleotide sequence: TGTGCCAGCAGCCCCCGCCGGGAGCGGGGGGCCTACAATGAGCAGTTCTTC.

The V and J genes are TRBV30 and TRBJ2-1; D may be TRBD2 (5 bases). V lost 4 bases to trimming and J lost 1 base, with 8 bases between them. The CDR3 extends over 13 amino acids. Germline lookup yields CDR1 GTSNPN and CDR2 SVGIG (reference sequence). The DNA of the CDR3 is TGTGCCTGGACCCGGGGTTCCTACAATGAGCAGTTCTTC. It codes for CAWTRGSYNEQFF. The entire variable domain, with the rest obtained from reference TRBV30 and TRBJ2-1, is as follows: SQTIHQWPATLVQPVGSPLSLECTVEGTSNPNLYWYRQAAGRGLQLLFYSVGIGQISSEVPQNLSASRPQDRQFILSSKKLLLSDSGFYLCAWTRGSYNEQFFGPGTRLTVL.

This chain links TRBV19 with TRBJ1-5; tentatively, D is TRBD1 (6 bases). CDR3 length: 16 amino acids. V lost 6 bases to trimming and J lost 3 bases, with 18 bases between them. From germline, CDR1 is LNHDA and CDR2 SQIVND (reference sequence). The CDR3 spells CASRTITGGLNQPQHF. The CDR3 DNA is TGTGCCAGTAGGACCATTACGGGGGGCCTCAATCAGCCCCAGCATTTT.

Comment on this clone: Mismatch with germline at one junction end may stem from a read error. The V and J genes are TRBV7-7 and TRBJ2-5; 9 bases line up with TRBD2. Per germline, CDR1 SSHAT and CDR2 FNYEAQ (reference sequence). This CDR3 comprises 13 residues. As DNA, the CDR3 is TGTGCTAGCAGCTTAGCAGCGGGGGGGACCCAGTACTTC. Protein sequence: CASSLAAGGTQYF.

Turning to this clone: This CDR3 is also generated by other DNA sequences in the sample. V usage is TRBV2 and J usage is TRBJ2-7; TRBD2 is a possible D gene (5 bases). V was shortened by 0 bases and J by 4 bases, with 7 bases between the two germline ends. This CDR3 comprises 13 residues. CDR1 and CDR2 from the germline V gene are SNHLY and FYNNEI. In DNA form, the CDR3 reads TGTGCCAGCAGTGAAGCGCGGGTGTACGAGCAGTACTTC. Amino acids: CASSEARVYEQYF.

The rearrangement links TRBV6-6 to TRBJ2-3; 10 bases match TRBD2. Germline CDR1 and CDR2: MNHNY and SVGAGI (reference sequence). Germline trimming cut 5 bases from V and 5 bases from J; bases unmatched to any gene: 4. CDR3 length equals 14 residues. CDR3 sequence reads: CASSRSGRVDTQYF. The CDR3, as DNA: TGTGCCAGCAGTAGGAGCGGGAGGGTAGATACGCAGTATTTT.

This chain connects TRBV10-2 to TRBJ1-1; D not certain. Germline CDR1 WSHSY, CDR2 SAAADI. Trimming removed 5 bases from V and 6 bases from J, with 19 bases in between. This CDR3 is built from 15 residues. CDR3 sequence (DNA): TGCGCCAGCAGTCTAAATGATCCGACTCTCGCTGAAGCTTTCTTT. Its protein is CASSLNDPTLAEAFF.

This clone was found a few times. Other DNA sequences in this specimen translate into the identical CDR3. This sequence joins TRBV5-1 and TRBJ1-5; D gene ambiguous. V gave up 0 bases and J gave up 2 bases, with 6 bases separating them. CDR1 and CDR2 from the germline V gene are SGHRS and YFSETQ. This CDR3 spans 14 amino acids. DNA of the CDR3: TGCGCCAGCAGCTTGGAGGGAGGCAATCAGCCCCAGCATTTT. Its translation: CASSLEGGNQPQHF.

The chain is built from TRBV18 and TRBJ2-5; D unclear. V lost 2 bases and J 4 bases, leaving 8 bases between the germline ends. Germline CDR1 reads KGHSH; CDR2 reads LQKENI. The CDR3 has 13 amino acids. The CDR3 DNA is TGTGCCAGCTCACCAAGGTCTCCAGAGACCCAGTACTTC. It specifies CASSPRSPETQYF.

The V and J genes are TRBV28 and TRBJ2-7; D might be TRBD1 (6 bases). This CDR3 has 12 residues. CDR1 MDHEN and CDR2 SYDVKM come from the germline V gene. The V end lost 10 bases, the J end lost 2 bases, and 12 bases lay between the germline ends. CDR3 bases: TGTGCCACCTCGGGACAAACCTACGAGCAGTACTTC. Translated, it gives CATSGQTYEQYF.

This sequence joins TRBV6-6 and TRBJ1-2; possible D gene TRBD1, 6 bases. In germline, CDR1 is MNHNY, CDR2 SVGAGI (reference sequence). The V gene lost 2 bases and the J gene lost 4 bases, with 11 bases spanning the gap. This CDR3 contains 14 residues. The CDR3 spells CASSYQGSTYGYTF. The CDR3 DNA reads TGTGCCAGCAGTTACCAGGGGTCGACCTATGGCTACACCTTC.

This chain joins TRBV6-6 and TRBJ1-6; no clear D gene. This CDR3 has 14 residues. Germline lookup yields CDR1 MNHNY and CDR2 SVGAGI (reference sequence). Trimming left V 4 bases short and J 8 bases short, with 12 bases between. CDR3 bases: TGTGCCAGCAGTTTGGGTCAGATGGATTCACCCCTCCACTTT. This translates into CASSLGQMDSPLHF.

Notes on this clone: The junction shows a germline mismatch at one end, possibly a read error. This chain joins TRBV2 and TRBJ1-2; D is perhaps TRBD1 (5 bases). Germline CDR1 reads SNHLY; CDR2 reads FYNNEI. CDR3 length equals 11 residues. CDR3 loop: CAMGESYGYTF. DNA of the CDR3: TGCGCCATGGGGGAATCCTATGGCTACACCTTC.